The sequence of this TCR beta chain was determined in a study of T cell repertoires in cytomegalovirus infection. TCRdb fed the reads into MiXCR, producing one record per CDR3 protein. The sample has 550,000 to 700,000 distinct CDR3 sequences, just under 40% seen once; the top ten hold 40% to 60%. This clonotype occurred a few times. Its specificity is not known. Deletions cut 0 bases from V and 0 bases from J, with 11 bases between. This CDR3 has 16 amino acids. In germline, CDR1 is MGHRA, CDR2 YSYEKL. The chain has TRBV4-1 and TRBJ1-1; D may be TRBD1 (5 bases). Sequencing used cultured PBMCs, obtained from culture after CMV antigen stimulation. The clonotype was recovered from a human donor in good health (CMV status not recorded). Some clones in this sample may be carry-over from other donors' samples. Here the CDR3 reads CASSQDWGSMNTEAFF. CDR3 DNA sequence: TGCGCCAGCAGCCAAGATTGGGGCAGCATGAACACTGAAGCTTTCTTT.